Sequencing of this TCR beta chain was carried out in a study of blood T cell repertoires in COVID-19. Here immunoSEQ multiplex PCR was the method, and the copy in TCRdb shows in-frame clones only, minus some. The table includes about 130,000 clones, 75% to 90% detected once. This TCR was sampled from a woman between 50 and 59 years old who had recovered from COVID-19. The specimen sequenced was PBMCs or T cells enriched from blood (not recorded which).

CDR3 in DNA: TGCGCCAGCAGCGGGTTGGGGCAAACTGGGGAAAAACTGTTTTTT. Translation gives CASSGLGQTGEKLFF. The V call is TRBV5-1, the J call TRBJ1-4; possibly TRBD1 for D (5 bases). Germline V lookup: CDR1 SGHRS, CDR2 YFSETQ. CDR3 length equals 15 residues. V lost 4 bases, J lost 8 bases, and 18 bases lay in between.